This TCR beta chain was recovered during a study of shared clonotypes between healthy human individuals. About the research overall: Per-donor plates numbered three CD4 naive, three CD4 memory, two CD8 naive and one CD8 memory. Findings of the study overall: Large depth notwithstanding, sorted-subset sequencing proved incomplete by rarefaction.

Turning to this clone: Its specificity is not known.

Germline values: CDR1 SGHRS, CDR2 YFSETQ. This CDR3 comprises 15 residues. V was shortened by 4 bases and J by 1 base, with 11 bases between the two germline ends. Sequencing was performed with immunoSEQ multiplex PCR; in TCRdb, only in-frame clones are kept and a portion is missing. The sample has over a million clones, 95% to 99% seen once. The V and J genes are TRBV5-1 and TRBJ2-2; weak D call: TRBD2 (5 bases). The sequence derives from a man aged 30 to 45 in good health. Sequencing input: naive CD4+ T cells sorted from blood. As for subset: CD45RA+ positively selected. The CDR3 DNA is TGCGCCAGCAGCCCCCGGGGAGAGAACACCGGGGAGCTGTTTTTT. This translates into CASSPRGENTGELFF.